The source of this T cell receptor beta chain is a study of T-cell reconstitution after alpha-beta-depleted transplantation in children. This clonotype was seen ten or more times. The antigen is unknown. Using unique molecular identifiers, the investigators prepared the TCRbeta library. TCRdb independently ran MiXCR on the PCR reads; one entry per CDR3 protein. The sample lists about 97,000 distinct CDR3 sequences; approximately 8% were seen once. Whole-study findings and limits: At day 60, the high TCRbeta diversity found in some patients originated from recipient T cells and thymic progenitors that had survived. T-cell counts and diversity at one year following transplant were attributed mainly to newly produced T cells. Reportedly, alpha-beta T cells present about two months post-transplant originated from several hundred expanded clones of graft origin.

The length of the CDR3 is 11 residues. Germline V gene lookup returns CDR1 SEHNR and CDR2 FQNEAQ (reference sequence). The ends were cut back, 8 bases at V and 1 base at J, with 5 bases in the middle. The J gene is TRBJ1-1, the V gene TRBV7-9; no clear D gene. This sequence was found in a boy aged 2 to 10 with acute lymphoblastic leukemia, due to receive a stem cell transplant. The source was PBMCs, collected before TCRalphabeta/CD19-depleted stem cell transplant. CDR3 region: CASPENTEAFF. CDR3 nucleotides: TGTGCCAGCCCAGAGAACACTGAAGCTTTCTTT.